This T cell receptor beta chain is from a study of blood T cells in healthy people across ages. Study-wide results and limits: Compared with aged donors, long-lived donors showed fewer expanded clones, suggesting selection.

This clonotype was seen repeatedly, ten times or more. The antigen is unknown. A J-beta primer mix and a sample-barcoded 5' primer were used in a second PCR of roughly 7 to 12 cycles. TCRdb redid the calling of the 5' RACE reads with MiXCR, one entry per CDR3 protein. The sample has roughly 1.5 million distinct CDR3 sequences, 42% seen once. Input material: blood. The sequence derives from a woman aged 18-35 years in good health.

The CDR3 bases are TGTGCCAGCAGTTTAAGGGCTAGCACAGATACGCAGTATTTT. Translating it yields CASSLRASTDTQYF. The chain is built from TRBV7-2 and TRBJ2-3; no reliable D call. Germline V gene sequence: CDR1 SGHTA, CDR2 FQGNSA. The V and J ends lost 6 bases and 0 bases respectively, with 10 bases between them. The CDR3 length is 14 residues.